Listed below are T cell receptor beta chains from one sample, sequenced in a study of cytomegalovirus exposure and HLA in healthy donors. The table came from immunoSEQ multiplex PCR; TCRdb's copy has only in-frame clones and leaves some out. The table has about 250,000 clones, roughly 70% seen once; the top ten hold over 2%. The sequencing input was PBMCs. Source of these receptors: a female donor in good health and CMV-seronegative. CDR3s include the opening cysteine and the closing phenylalanine or tryptophan. The D gene is left open where the match is weak. Clone size is stated in some rows and not others, as once, few, many or a class when expanded.

j_gene: TRBJ2-5; abundance: once; d_gene: TRBD1; v_gene: TRBV6-1; CDR3nt: TGTGCCAGCAGGAGACAGGGTAGTGAGACCCAGTACTTC; CDR3aa: CASRRQGSETQYF
j_gene: TRBJ2-7; abundance: .; d_gene: .; v_gene: TRBV4-2; CDR3nt: TGTGCCAGCAGCCAGTCCTCGACAGAACTCCACTCCTACGAGCAGTACTTC; CDR3aa: CASSQSSTELHSYEQYF
j_gene: TRBJ1-5; abundance: .; d_gene: .; v_gene: TRBV5-6; CDR3nt: TGTGCCAGCAGCTCTATCCGGGGAATTCAGCCCCAGCATTTT; CDR3aa: CASSSIRGIQPQHF
j_gene: TRBJ2-2; abundance: .; d_gene: TRBD1; v_gene: TRBV6-1; CDR3nt: TGTGCCAGCAGTGGGTGGACAGGGGGAAGCACCGGGGAGCTGTTTTTT; CDR3aa: CASSGWTGGSTGELFF
j_gene: TRBJ2-2; abundance: few; d_gene: .; v_gene: TRBV10-3; CDR3nt: TGTGCCATCACGGCAAACCAGGGCAACACCGGGGAGCTGTTTTTT; CDR3aa: CAITANQGNTGELFF
j_gene: TRBJ2-7; abundance: .; d_gene: .; v_gene: TRBV11-2; CDR3nt: TGTGCCAGCAGCTTAGTAGTCGAATTGCCCTACGAGCAGTACTTC; CDR3aa: CASSLVVELPYEQYF
j_gene: TRBJ1-4; abundance: few; d_gene: .; v_gene: TRBV28; CDR3nt: TGTGCCAGCAGCGGCCCAGGGAGGGCAGGTGGACTGTTTTTT; CDR3aa: CASSGPGRAGGLFF
j_gene: TRBJ2-6; abundance: .; d_gene: .; v_gene: TRBV9; CDR3nt: TGTGCCAGCACCAAGGGGGGACAGTACTCTGGGGCCAACGTCCTGACTTTC; CDR3aa: CASTKGGQYSGANVLTF
j_gene: TRBJ1-2; abundance: .; d_gene: .; v_gene: TRBV2; CDR3nt: TGTGCCAAGCAGCGAACTGCCGGGTCTAACTATGGCTACACCTTC; CDR3aa: CAKQRTAGSNYGYTF
j_gene: TRBJ2-3; abundance: .; d_gene: TRBD1; v_gene: TRBV19; CDR3nt: TGTGCCAGTAGTGACAGGGATTGGGCCTCGGATACGCAGTATTTT; CDR3aa: CASSDRDWASDTQYF
j_gene: TRBJ2-7; abundance: .; d_gene: .; v_gene: TRBV27; CDR3nt: TGTGCCAGCAGTTTATCCGCGGACGGGACCTACGAGCAGTACTTC; CDR3aa: CASSLSADGTYEQYF
j_gene: TRBJ2-5; abundance: .; d_gene: TRBD1; v_gene: TRBV30; CDR3nt: TGTGCCTGGAGCGTCGGGACAGGGGGCCTAGAGACCCAGTACTTC; CDR3aa: CAWSVGTGGLETQYF
j_gene: TRBJ2-5; abundance: .; d_gene: .; v_gene: TRBV7-7; CDR3nt: TGTGCCAGCAGCCAGGAGGGGACCCAGTACTTC; CDR3aa: CASSQEGTQYF
j_gene: TRBJ2-1; abundance: .; d_gene: .; v_gene: TRBV2; CDR3nt: TGTGCCAGCTCCACCTACAATGAGCAGTTCTTC; CDR3aa: CASSTYNEQFF
j_gene: TRBJ2-3; abundance: .; d_gene: .; v_gene: TRBV5-4; CDR3nt: TGTGCCAGCAGCCTGAGCGGGCGACACACAGATACGCAGTATTTT; CDR3aa: CASSLSGRHTDTQYF
j_gene: TRBJ2-3; abundance: once; d_gene: TRBD2; v_gene: TRBV5-5; CDR3nt: TGTGCCAGCAGCTTGGGACTAGCCCCAAGTTCAGATACGCAGTATTTT; CDR3aa: CASSLGLAPSSDTQYF
j_gene: TRBJ2-5; abundance: .; d_gene: .; v_gene: TRBV6-1; CDR3nt: TGTGCCAGCAGTCGGCCTCAATCGGGATTGGAGACCCGGTACTTC; CDR3aa: CASSRPQSGLETRYF
j_gene: TRBJ2-3; abundance: few; d_gene: TRBD1; v_gene: TRBV6-1; CDR3nt: TGTGCCAGCAGTGAAGTTAACAGGGGCTCCCCAGATACGCAGTATTTT; CDR3aa: CASSEVNRGSPDTQYF
j_gene: TRBJ2-1; abundance: .; d_gene: TRBD2; v_gene: TRBV13; CDR3nt: TGTGTCAGCAGCCCCGTGTTTACTAGCGGGGGAGGAGAGCAGTTCTTC; CDR3aa: CVSSPVFTSGGGEQFF
j_gene: TRBJ2-7; abundance: .; d_gene: .; v_gene: TRBV10-3; CDR3nt: TGTGCCATCAGTGAGCTAGCGCGGCGACCGGGCTCCTACGAGCAGTACTTC; CDR3aa: CAISELARRPGSYEQYF
j_gene: TRBJ1-2; abundance: .; d_gene: .; v_gene: TRBV6-5; CDR3nt: TGTGCCAGCAGTTACCGCAGGGGCTATGGCTACACCTTC; CDR3aa: CASSYRRGYGYTF
j_gene: TRBJ2-5; abundance: .; d_gene: .; v_gene: TRBV11-3; CDR3nt: TGTGCCAGCAGCTCAAGGGGCCAAGAGACCCAGTACTTC; CDR3aa: CASSSRGQETQYF
j_gene: TRBJ1-1; abundance: .; d_gene: .; v_gene: TRBV5-4; CDR3nt: TGTGCCAGCGGGTTCCTACCAGGGAACACTGAAGCTTTCTTT; CDR3aa: CASGFLPGNTEAFF
j_gene: TRBJ2-3; abundance: .; d_gene: TRBD2; v_gene: TRBV6-1; CDR3nt: TGTGCCAGCAGTGAAGCGAGGGCGGGAGAAATGGATACGCAGTATTTT; CDR3aa: CASSEARAGEMDTQYF
j_gene: TRBJ2-7; abundance: once; d_gene: .; v_gene: TRBV4-1; CDR3nt: TGCGCCAGCAGCCGAGTGGGAGACACCTACGAGCAGTACTTC; CDR3aa: CASSRVGDTYEQYF
j_gene: TRBJ2-7; abundance: .; d_gene: TRBD1; v_gene: TRBV7-9; CDR3nt: TGTGCCAGCAGCTTAGCCGGACAGGAATACGAGCAGTACTTC; CDR3aa: CASSLAGQEYEQYF
j_gene: TRBJ2-1; abundance: .; d_gene: .; v_gene: TRBV6-4; CDR3nt: TGTGCCAGCAGTGACCCGAGGTACAATGAGCAGTTCTTC; CDR3aa: CASSDPRYNEQFF
j_gene: TRBJ2-7; abundance: .; d_gene: .; v_gene: TRBV7-9; CDR3nt: TGTGCCAGCAGATCGCCCCGGGGTACGGTCGGCGAGCAGTACTTC; CDR3aa: CASRSPRGTVGEQYF
j_gene: TRBJ2-1; abundance: few; d_gene: .; v_gene: TRBV4-1; CDR3nt: TGCGCCAGCAGCCTCCAACCTTCCAGCTCCTACAATGAGCAGTTCTTC; CDR3aa: CASSLQPSSSYNEQFF
j_gene: TRBJ2-5; abundance: once; d_gene: TRBD1; v_gene: TRBV9; CDR3nt: TGTGCCAGCAGCCCCCGGACAGGGGTCCAAGAGACCCAGTACTTC; CDR3aa: CASSPRTGVQETQYF
j_gene: TRBJ2-7; abundance: once; d_gene: .; v_gene: TRBV30; CDR3nt: TGTGCGAGCGAGACCTACGAGCAGTACTTC; CDR3aa: CASETYEQYF
j_gene: TRBJ2-5; abundance: .; d_gene: TRBD2; v_gene: TRBV4-2; CDR3nt: TGTGCCAGCAGCCTTGGGCGGGAGGCTTCGTGGGCCCAGTACTTC; CDR3aa: CASSLGREASWAQYF
j_gene: TRBJ2-7; abundance: once; d_gene: .; v_gene: TRBV11-3; CDR3nt: TGTGCCAGCAGCCCTAGCTGGTTGGGGATCAACGAGCAGTACTTC; CDR3aa: CASSPSWLGINEQYF
j_gene: TRBJ1-5; abundance: few; d_gene: TRBD1; v_gene: TRBV19; CDR3nt: TGTGCCAGTAGACGAACAGGGGAAAATCAGCCCCAGCATTTT; CDR3aa: CASRRTGENQPQHF
j_gene: TRBJ1-2; abundance: .; d_gene: .; v_gene: TRBV29-1; CDR3nt: TGCAGCGTTGAAGTCAGGATTGGCTACACCTTC; CDR3aa: CSVEVRIGYTF
j_gene: TRBJ2-1; abundance: .; d_gene: TRBD2; v_gene: TRBV7-3; CDR3nt: TGTGCCAGCAGCGGAGCTAGCGGGAGTTCAAGGAATGAGCAGTTCTTC; CDR3aa: CASSGASGSSRNEQFF
j_gene: TRBJ1-3; abundance: .; d_gene: .; v_gene: TRBV15; CDR3nt: TGTGCCACCAGCAGAGACGCGGGGAGCGGAAACACCATATATTTT; CDR3aa: CATSRDAGSGNTIYF
j_gene: TRBJ2-5; abundance: .; d_gene: TRBD1; v_gene: TRBV7-9; CDR3nt: TGTGCCAGCAGCTTAAGCCGGGACAGGGGGGACCAGTACTTC; CDR3aa: CASSLSRDRGDQYF
j_gene: TRBJ2-1; abundance: .; d_gene: .; v_gene: TRBV6-1; CDR3nt: TGTGCCAGCAGTTTCTTCGGTGAGCAGTTCTTC; CDR3aa: CASSFFGEQFF
j_gene: TRBJ1-2; abundance: once; d_gene: TRBD1; v_gene: TRBV6-6; CDR3nt: TGTGCCAGCAGTTACGGGACAGGGGGATCTGGCTACACCTTC; CDR3aa: CASSYGTGGSGYTF
j_gene: TRBJ2-7; abundance: .; d_gene: TRBD1; v_gene: TRBV29-1; CDR3nt: TGCAGCGTTTCCCATGGGACAGGGACTTACGAGCAGTACTTC; CDR3aa: CSVSHGTGTYEQYF
j_gene: TRBJ2-6; abundance: .; d_gene: .; v_gene: TRBV12-5; CDR3nt: TGTGCTAGTGGTTTGTCAGGGTCTGGGGCCAACGTCCTGACTTTC; CDR3aa: CASGLSGSGANVLTF
j_gene: TRBJ2-3; abundance: few; d_gene: .; v_gene: TRBV5-6; CDR3nt: TGTGCCAGCAGCTTGGAGGGGTTCTCAAATACGCAGTATTTT; CDR3aa: CASSLEGFSNTQYF
j_gene: TRBJ2-2; abundance: .; d_gene: TRBD1; v_gene: TRBV7-3; CDR3nt: TGTGCCAGCGGGACAGGGGGAGCTGGGGAGCTGTTTTTT; CDR3aa: CASGTGGAGELFF
j_gene: TRBJ1-5; abundance: .; d_gene: .; v_gene: TRBV10-2; CDR3nt: TGCGCCAGCAGTGAAATGGGCAGAAATCAGCCCCAGCATTTT; CDR3aa: CASSEMGRNQPQHF
j_gene: TRBJ1-5; abundance: .; d_gene: .; v_gene: TRBV28; CDR3nt: TGTGCCAGCAGTTCCACTCGGGTTACGGGGCAGCCCCAGCATTTT; CDR3aa: CASSSTRVTGQPQHF
j_gene: TRBJ2-1; abundance: once; d_gene: .; v_gene: TRBV28; CDR3nt: TGTGCCAGCACCTTGCTTCAGGCCCCGGAGCAGTTCTTC; CDR3aa: CASTLLQAPEQFF
j_gene: TRBJ1-1; abundance: .; d_gene: .; v_gene: TRBV6-6; CDR3nt: TGTGCCAGCAGTTACTCTCTGTGGCAGGTGAACACTGAAGCTTTCTTT; CDR3aa: CASSYSLWQVNTEAFF
j_gene: TRBJ2-1; abundance: .; d_gene: .; v_gene: TRBV9; CDR3nt: TGTGCCAGCAGCGCCGTTGTGGAGGATGAGCAGTTCTTC; CDR3aa: CASSAVVEDEQFF
j_gene: TRBJ2-5; abundance: .; d_gene: TRBD2; v_gene: TRBV7-9; CDR3nt: TGTGCCAGCAGCGCCAGACTAGCGGGAGGGGAGACCCAGTACTTC; CDR3aa: CASSARLAGGETQYF
j_gene: TRBJ2-5; abundance: .; d_gene: .; v_gene: TRBV5-1; CDR3nt: TGCGCCAGCAGCTTGGGGTTAGCGGTGGGGTACCAAGAGACCCAGTACTTC; CDR3aa: CASSLGLAVGYQETQYF
j_gene: TRBJ2-1; abundance: .; d_gene: TRBD2; v_gene: TRBV7-9; CDR3nt: TGTGCCAGCAGCTTACGGCCGACTAGCGGGGCCTCCTACAATGAGCAGTTCTTC; CDR3aa: CASSLRPTSGASYNEQFF
j_gene: TRBJ1-2; abundance: .; d_gene: .; v_gene: TRBV28; CDR3nt: TGTGCCAGCAGTTTAGGATGGGGGGGTGGCTACACCTTC; CDR3aa: CASSLGWGGGYTF
j_gene: TRBJ2-3; abundance: .; d_gene: .; v_gene: TRBV7-2; CDR3nt: TGTGCCAGCAGCTTCTCCGGGACTCCCGCAGATACGCAGTATTTT; CDR3aa: CASSFSGTPADTQYF
j_gene: TRBJ2-7; abundance: .; d_gene: .; v_gene: TRBV5-1; CDR3nt: TGCGCCAGCAGATTCGACAGCTACGAGCAGTACTTC; CDR3aa: CASRFDSYEQYF
j_gene: TRBJ2-1; abundance: .; d_gene: TRBD2; v_gene: TRBV6-5; CDR3nt: TGTGCCAGCAAAAACCGGGACTACACCAGCAATGAGCAGTTCTTC; CDR3aa: CASKNRDYTSNEQFF
j_gene: TRBJ2-1; abundance: .; d_gene: TRBD2; v_gene: TRBV6-5; CDR3nt: TGTGCCAGCAGTTACTCCTCTTCGGGGGGGGAGCAGTTCTTC; CDR3aa: CASSYSSSGGEQFF
j_gene: TRBJ2-7; abundance: .; d_gene: .; v_gene: TRBV11-3; CDR3nt: TGTGCCAGCAGCTTTAGCGCCTACGAGCAGTACTTC; CDR3aa: CASSFSAYEQYF
j_gene: TRBJ2-6; abundance: .; d_gene: TRBD2; v_gene: TRBV28; CDR3nt: TGTGCCAGCAGTGGGGAGGGCCGGGCCAACGTCCTGACTTTC; CDR3aa: CASSGEGRANVLTF